Reported below is one T cell receptor beta chain. The length of the CDR3 is 15 residues. With V trimmed by 6 bases and J by 4 bases, 5 bases remained unmatched. CDR1 and CDR2 from the germline V gene are LGHDT and YNNKEL (reference sequence). This sample is drawn from a study of blood T cell repertoires in COVID-19. Clones were read by immunoSEQ multiplex PCR, and TCRdb kept only the in-frame ones, dropping some. The sample has a few hundred thousand clones; around 90% are singletons. This TCR was recovered from a person aged 18-30 years with COVID-19, enrolled during active disease. V gene TRBV3-1 (or the pseudogene TRBV3-2) combines with J gene TRBJ2-3, with 12 bases identical to TRBD2. What was sequenced was peripheral blood. This CDR3 reads CASSSTSGSSDTQYF. The CDR3 DNA reads as TGTGCCAGCAGTTCGACTAGCGGGAGTTCAGATACGCAGTATTTT.